The present T cell receptor (beta chain) was sequenced within a study of T cells in Graves' hyperthyroidism and ophthalmopathy. This clonotype was counted many times. The germline CDR1 and CDR2 sequences are SGHTA and FQGTGA. Trimming shortened V by 5 bases and J by 0 bases, and 25 bases separated the two germline ends. CDR3 length equals 19 residues. RNA transcripts were the template for amplifying TCR beta CDR3 regions. TCR CDR3 underwent first-round RT-PCR with the HTBI primer set. In TCRdb, the multiplex PCR reads were re-called with MiXCR into one record per CDR3 protein. Of 550,000 to 600,000 distinct CDR3 sequences listed, roughly 50% are singletons.

The receptor comes from an adult woman with Graves' disease, either hyperthyroidism or ophthalmopathy (not recorded which). The rearrangement uses TRBV7-3 and TRBJ2-5; tentatively, D is TRBD2 (6 bases). Sequencing was done on a sample of peripheral blood or thyroid tissue (not recorded which). For the CDR3, the DNA is TGTGCCAGCAGCCCGAAGGGGAGGCGGGACCCATGGTACCAAGAGACCCAGTACTTC. Residues: CASSPKGRRDPWYQETQYF.